This TCR beta chain came from a study of blood T cell repertoires in COVID-19. The table came from immunoSEQ multiplex PCR; TCRdb's copy has only in-frame clones and leaves some out. In the table there are 200,000 to 250,000 clones, just over 85% of which are singletons. This CDR3 comprises 15 residues. V lost 5 bases, J lost 1 base, and 11 bases lay in between. CDR1 is KGHSH and CDR2 is LQKENI in the germline V gene. Sequenced: peripheral blood. The chain employs TRBV18 and TRBJ2-2; TRBD1 might be the D (6 bases). The sequence came from a man aged 18-30 years with active or convalescent COVID-19. CDR3 coding DNA: TGTGCCAGCTCAGGGACAACTATGAACACCGGGGAGCTGTTTTTT. It encodes CASSGTTMNTGELFF.